This note documents a single T cell receptor (beta chain) sequence. The data belong to a study of shared clonotypes between healthy human individuals. Only in-frame clones appear in the TCRdb table, and some are missing; sequencing was by immunoSEQ multiplex PCR. Among 90,000 to 120,000 clones listed, roughly 70% were seen once. Sequencing used memory CD8+ T cells sorted from blood. Subset of the sample: CD45RO+ cells pooled with CCR7-negative TemRA cells. The clonotype comes from a woman aged 25 to 39 in good health.

CDR3 DNA sequence: TGTGCCAGTGCACTAGCGGGACTCACAGATACGCAGTATTTT. Translating it yields CASALAGLTDTQYF. The rearrangement joins TRBV19 to TRBJ2-3, with 10 bases identical to TRBD2. The CDR3 is made up of 14 amino acids. After removal of 8 bases from V and 2 bases from J, the junction contained 4 bases not matched to a gene. The germline V gene has CDR1 LNHDA and CDR2 SQIVND (reference sequence).